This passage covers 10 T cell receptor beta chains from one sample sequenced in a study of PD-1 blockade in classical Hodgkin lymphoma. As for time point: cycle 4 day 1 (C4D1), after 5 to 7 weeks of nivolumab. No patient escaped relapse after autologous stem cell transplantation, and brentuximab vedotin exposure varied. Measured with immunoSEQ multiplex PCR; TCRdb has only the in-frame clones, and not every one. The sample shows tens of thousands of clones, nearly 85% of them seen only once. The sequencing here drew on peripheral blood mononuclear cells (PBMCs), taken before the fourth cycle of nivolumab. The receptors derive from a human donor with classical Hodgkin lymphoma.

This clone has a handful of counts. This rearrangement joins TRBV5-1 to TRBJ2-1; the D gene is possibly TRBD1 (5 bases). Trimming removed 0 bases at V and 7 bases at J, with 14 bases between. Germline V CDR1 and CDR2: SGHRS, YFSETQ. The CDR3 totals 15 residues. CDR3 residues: CASSLVLGAENEQFF. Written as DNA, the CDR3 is TGCGCCAGCAGCTTGGTTTTAGGGGCGGAGAATGAGCAGTTCTTC.

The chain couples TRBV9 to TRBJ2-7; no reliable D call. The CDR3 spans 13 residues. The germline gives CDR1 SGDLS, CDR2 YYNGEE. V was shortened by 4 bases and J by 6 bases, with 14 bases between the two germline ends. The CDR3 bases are TGTGCCAGCAGCCCTGGGCTGAGTGGCGAGCAGTACTTC. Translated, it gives CASSPGLSGEQYF.

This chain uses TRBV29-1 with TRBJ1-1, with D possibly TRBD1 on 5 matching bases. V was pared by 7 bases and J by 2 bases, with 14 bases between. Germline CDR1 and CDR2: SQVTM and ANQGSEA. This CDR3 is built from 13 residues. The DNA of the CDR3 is TGCAGCGCTGTAAGACAGAGTAACACTGAAGCTTTCTTT. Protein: CSAVRQSNTEAFF.

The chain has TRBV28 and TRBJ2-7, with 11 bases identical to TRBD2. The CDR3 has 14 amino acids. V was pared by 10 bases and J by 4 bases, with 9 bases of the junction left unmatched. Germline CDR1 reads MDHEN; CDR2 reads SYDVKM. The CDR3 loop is CATFSTSGTYEQYF. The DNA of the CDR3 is TGTGCCACCTTCTCGACTAGCGGGACTTACGAGCAGTACTTC.

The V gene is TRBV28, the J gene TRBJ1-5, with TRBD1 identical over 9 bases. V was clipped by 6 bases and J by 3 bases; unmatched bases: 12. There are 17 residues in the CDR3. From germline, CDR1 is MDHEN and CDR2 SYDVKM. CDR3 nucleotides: TGTGCCAGCAGACAAACCGGGACAGGGAGGAACAATCAGCCCCAGCATTTT. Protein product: CASRQTGTGRNNQPQHF. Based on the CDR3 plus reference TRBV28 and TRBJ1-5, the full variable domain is DVKVTQSSRYLVKRTGEKVFLECVQDMDHENMFWYRQDPGLGLRLIYFSYDVKMKEKGDIPEGYSVSREKKERFSLILESASTNQTSMYLCASRQTGTGRNNQPQHFGDGTRLSIL.

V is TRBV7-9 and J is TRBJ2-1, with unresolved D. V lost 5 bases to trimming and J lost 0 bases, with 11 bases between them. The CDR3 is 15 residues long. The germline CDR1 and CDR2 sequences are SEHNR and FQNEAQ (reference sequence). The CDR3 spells CASSPLAGSYNEQFF. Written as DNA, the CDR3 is TGTGCCAGCAGCCCCCTCGCAGGCTCCTACAATGAGCAGTTCTTC.

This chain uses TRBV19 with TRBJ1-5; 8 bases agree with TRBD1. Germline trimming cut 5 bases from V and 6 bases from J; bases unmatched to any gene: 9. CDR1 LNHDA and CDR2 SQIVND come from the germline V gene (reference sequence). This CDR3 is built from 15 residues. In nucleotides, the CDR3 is TGTGCCAGTAGTGTCCAGGGGGCTAAGGGTCAGCCCCAGCATTTT. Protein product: CASSVQGAKGQPQHF.

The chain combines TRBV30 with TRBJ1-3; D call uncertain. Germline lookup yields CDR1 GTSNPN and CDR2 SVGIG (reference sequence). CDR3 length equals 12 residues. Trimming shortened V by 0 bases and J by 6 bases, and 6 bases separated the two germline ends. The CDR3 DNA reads TGTGCCTGGAGTGTCTCCCTAAACACCATATATTTT. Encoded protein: CAWSVSLNTIYF. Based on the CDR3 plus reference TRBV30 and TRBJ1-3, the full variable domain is SQTIHQWPATLVQPVGSPLSLECTVEGTSNPNLYWYRQAAGRGLQLLFYSVGIGQISSEVPQNLSASRPQDRQFILSSKKLLLSDSGFYLCAWSVSLNTIYFGEGSWLTVV.

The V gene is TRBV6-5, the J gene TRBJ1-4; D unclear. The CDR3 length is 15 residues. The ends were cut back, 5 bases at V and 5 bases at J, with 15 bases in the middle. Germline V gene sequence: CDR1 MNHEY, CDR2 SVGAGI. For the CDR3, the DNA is TGTGCCAGCAGTCAAGGCGTAGTGGTGAATGAAAAACTGTTTTTT. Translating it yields CASSQGVVVNEKLFF.

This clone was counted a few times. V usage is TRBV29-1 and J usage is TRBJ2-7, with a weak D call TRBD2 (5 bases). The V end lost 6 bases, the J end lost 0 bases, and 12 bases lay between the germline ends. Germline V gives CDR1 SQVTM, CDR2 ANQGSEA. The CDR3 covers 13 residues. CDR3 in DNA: TGCAGCGTGCGCCGGGATAGCTCCTACGAGCAGTACTTC. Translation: CSVRRDSSYEQYF.